This TCR beta chain was profiled in a study of blood T cell repertoires in COVID-19. Study summary: Researchers got acute and convalescent COVID-19 samples from the United States, Italy and Spain. T cells, B-cell-depleted T cells, or PBMCs provided the cDNA or gDNA that served as material.

Germline loops: CDR1 SGDLS, CDR2 YYNGEE. V dropped 4 bases and J dropped 6 bases, with 17 bases sitting between them. The CDR3 length is 14 residues. Original methodology: Scientists estimated how many nucleated cells there were by amplifying reference gene primers. Sequencing was performed with immunoSEQ multiplex PCR; in TCRdb, only in-frame clones are kept and a portion is missing. The DNA was the basis for D and trimming; V, J and clone size are from that table. The sample consists of roughly 140,000 clones, over 80% of them appearing once. The receptor comes from a woman aged 40 to 50 with active or convalescent COVID-19. Material for sequencing was peripheral blood. The chain combines TRBV9 with TRBJ2-7; D may be TRBD1 (6 bases). The CDR3 here is CASSSRGSRGEQYF. The CDR3 DNA follows: TGTGCCAGCAGCTCTAGGGGGAGTCGAGGCGAGCAGTACTTC.